This T cell receptor (beta chain) was sequenced during a study of blood T cell repertoires in COVID-19. Study overall: The United States, Italy and Spain were the sources of the acute and convalescent COVID-19 samples.

The CDR3 spans 15 residues. Germline CDR1 reads MGHDK; CDR2 reads SYGVNS. Trimming pared 4 bases from V and 0 bases from J, leaving 9 bases between. Measured with immunoSEQ multiplex PCR; TCRdb has only the in-frame clones, and not every one. The sample has fewer than 200,000 clones; over 75% are singletons. The V and J genes are TRBV25-1 and TRBJ2-2; D is uncertain. This TCR derives from a woman at least 80 years old with acute or convalescent COVID-19. Specimen: peripheral blood. The chain's CDR3 is CASSVRSSNTGELFF. CDR3 nucleotide sequence: TGTGCCAGCAGTGTACGAAGCTCGAACACCGGGGAGCTGTTTTTT.